The 4 T cell receptor beta chains in this list originate from one sample, sequenced in a study of metastatic and nonmetastatic thyroid tumors (dated by TCRdb to the early 2020s). No treatment had been received by any patient before thyroid surgery. The method was PCR. The sequencing machine was an Illumina HiSeq 4000. TCRdb itself trimmed the public reads at Q25 with fastp, ran MiXCR and retained productive beta chains. The sample table holds 20,000 to 30,000 clones, of which over 10% were seen once. The ten most abundant clones make up more than 13% of the sample. Sequencing used blood. These receptors all come from a female donor with papillary thyroid cancer or a benign thyroid nodule (not recorded which). Some clones in this sample may be carry-over from other donors' samples.

This clone was recorded many times. The V and J genes are TRBV3-1 and TRBJ2-5, with D uncertain. Trimming stripped 6 bases from V and 3 bases from J, with 11 bases between. CDR3 size: 13 residues. Germline V lookup: CDR1 LGHDT, CDR2 YNNKEL (reference sequence). For the CDR3, the DNA is TGTGCCAGCAGACCCGACACAAAAGAGACCCAGTACTTC. Translation gives CASRPDTKETQYF.

This clone was detected a few times. The chain employs TRBV19 and TRBJ1-2; possible D gene TRBD1, 5 bases. The germline V gene encodes CDR1 LNHDA and CDR2 SQIVND (reference sequence). The CDR3 loop spans 15 amino acids. V was cut by 1 base and J by 3 bases, with 12 bases left in between. The CDR3 here is CASSIAAGLYYGYTF. The CDR3 nucleotides are TGTGCCAGTAGTATAGCGGCAGGGCTCTACTATGGCTACACCTTC.

At least ten counts were recorded for this clone. The V and J genes are TRBV20-1 and TRBJ2-3, with 8 bases that match TRBD2. The CDR3 totals 16 residues. V shed 0 bases and J 1 base; nucleotides not matched to a gene: 6. Germline V lookup: CDR1 DFQATT, CDR2 SNEGSKA (reference sequence). The CDR3 nucleotides are TGCAGTGCTAGAGATTGGGGACTAGGGGGCACAGATACGCAGTATTTT. It is translated as CSARDWGLGGTDTQYF.

This clone was observed many times. CDR3 DNA sequence: TGTGCCAGCAGTCCCCCTAGAGTGGGTGAGCAGTTCTTC. Protein: CASSPPRVGEQFF. This chain links TRBV12-3 or TRBV12-4 with TRBJ2-1, with D uncertain. The CDR3 totals 13 residues. The ends were cut back, 5 bases at V and 9 bases at J, with 14 bases in the middle.